The next 19 T cell receptor beta chains were all read from a single sample in a study of cytomegalovirus exposure and HLA in healthy donors. This PCR relied on a set of 60 Vbeta primers and 13 Jbeta primers. The repertoire was sequenced with immunoSEQ multiplex PCR; TCRdb's copy has only in-frame clones and lacks some. Of over 80,000 clones detected, about four fifths appear once; the ten largest clones hold more than 3%. Sequencing used PBMCs. The receptors were gathered from a man aged 25 to 45 in good health and CMV-seropositive.

The chain links TRBV10-2 to TRBJ2-2; a possible D gene is TRBD1 (5 bases). Trimming shortened V by 6 bases and J by 7 bases, and 12 bases separated the two germline ends. The CDR3 length is 13 residues. Germline CDR1 is WSHSY and CDR2 is SAAADI. The CDR3 loop is CASRWGNSGELFF. CDR3 in DNA: TGCGCCAGCAGGTGGGGCAATAGCGGGGAGCTGTTTTTT.

This clone was seen only once. The chain combines TRBV5-5 with TRBJ1-3; no reliable D call. The V gene lost 0 bases and the J gene lost 3 bases, with 10 bases spanning the gap. The CDR3 loop spans 15 amino acids. In germline, CDR1 is SGHKS, CDR2 YYEKEE (reference sequence). CDR3 bases: TGTGCCAGCAGCTTGGCCTCCGTGTTTGGAAACACCATATATTTT. Translating gives CASSLASVFGNTIYF.

The V gene is TRBV7-2, the J gene TRBJ2-1; D unclear. V lost 1 base to trimming and J lost 10 bases, with 14 bases between them. Germline V gives CDR1 SGHTA, CDR2 FQGNSA. CDR3 length: 14 residues. For the CDR3, the DNA is TGTGCCAGCAGCTTAGGCACTATTAAACCCGAGCAGTTCTTC. It yields the protein CASSLGTIKPEQFF. Variable domain in full (rest from reference TRBV7-2 and TRBJ2-1): GAGVSQSPSNKVTEKGKDVELRCDPISGHTALYWYRQSLGQGLEFLIYFQGNSAPDKSGLPSDRFSAERTGGSVSTLTIQRTQQEDSAVYLCASSLGTIKPEQFFGPGTRLTVL.

For the CDR3, the DNA is TGCGCCAGCAGCCAAGCGAAGATCCGGGACAGTTACTACAATGAGCAGTTCTTC. Translating gives CASSQAKIRDSYYNEQFF. The chain combines TRBV4-3 with TRBJ2-1; 7 nucleotides agree with TRBD1. Germline V gene lookup returns CDR1 LGHNA and CDR2 YSLEER. The V and J ends lost 1 base and 3 bases, in that order; junction bases with no gene match: 12. The CDR3 is made up of 18 amino acids.

The rearrangement uses TRBV14 and TRBJ1-2; 9 positions agree with TRBD1. CDR1 and CDR2 from the germline V gene are SGHDN and FVKESK. The CDR3 has 17 amino acids. After removal of 4 bases from V and 1 base from J, the junction contained 10 bases not matched to a gene. The DNA of the CDR3 is TGTGCCAGCAGCCCCGGACAGGGGCAATCCTTTAACTATGGCTACACCTTC. As protein: CASSPGQGQSFNYGYTF.

The chain employs TRBV10-2 and TRBJ2-3; 11 nucleotides align to TRBD2. CDR1 is WSHSY, CDR2 SAAADI, per germline. J was trimmed by 0 bases and V by 4 bases; bases with no gene match: 18. This CDR3 is 21 amino acids long. The CDR3 loop is CASSGDVLLAGDRSSTDTQYF. CDR3 coding DNA: TGCGCCAGCAGTGGGGACGTTCTACTAGCGGGAGACCGCTCTAGCACAGATACGCAGTATTTT.

The chain links TRBV25-1 to TRBJ2-1; tentatively, D is TRBD1 (8 bases). Trimming stripped 4 bases from V and 4 bases from J, with 20 bases between. The CDR3 covers 17 residues. Germline CDR1 MGHDK, CDR2 SYGVNS. The CDR3 here is CASSGPQGGTGYNEQFF. CDR3 DNA: TGTGCCAGCAGTGGCCCTCAGGGAGGGACAGGATACAATGAGCAGTTCTTC.

The chain recombines TRBV12-5 with TRBJ2-7, with D possibly being TRBD1 (5 bases). Trimming left V 6 bases short and J 4 bases short, with 19 bases between. The CDR3 loop spans 15 amino acids. CDR1 and CDR2 (germline): LGHNT, FRNRAP. The CDR3 protein is CASGQDAVFLYEQYF. Here the CDR3 DNA reads TGTGCTAGTGGACAGGACGCCGTCTTTCTTTACGAGCAGTACTTC.

This rearrangement joins TRBV11-2 to TRBJ1-1, with D possibly matching TRBD1 (6 bases). Trimming pared 1 base from V and 0 bases from J, leaving 12 bases between. This CDR3 is built from 16 residues. Germline CDR1 SGHAT, CDR2 FQNNGV. CDR3 region: CASSLGGTILNTEAFF. Written as DNA, the CDR3 is TGTGCCAGCAGCTTAGGGGGGACAATCTTGAACACTGAAGCTTTCTTT. Together with reference TRBV11-2 and TRBJ1-1, the CDR3 gives the full variable domain: EAGVAQSPRYKIIEKRQSVAFWCNPISGHATLYWYQQILGQGPKLLIQFQNNGVVDDSQLPKDRFSAERLKGVDSTLKIQPAKLEDSAVYLCASSLGGTILNTEAFFGQGTRLTVV.

V usage is TRBV29-1 and J usage is TRBJ1-1, with TRBD1 matching 10 bases. This CDR3 spans 11 amino acids. The germline V gene encodes CDR1 SQVTM and CDR2 ANQGSEA. Germline trimming cut 7 bases from V and 9 bases from J; bases unmatched to any gene: 5. CDR3 in DNA: TGCAGCGCCGACAGGGGGCGACAAGCTTTCTTT. As protein: CSADRGRQAFF.

The rearrangement links TRBV10-1 to TRBJ2-7, with 9 bases aligning to TRBD1. CDR3 length: 13 residues. From germline, CDR1 is WNHNN and CDR2 SYGVQD (reference sequence). After removal of 8 bases from V and 2 bases from J, the junction contained 4 bases not matched to a gene. Here the CDR3 DNA reads TGCGCCAGCGGGGACAGGGCCCCCTACGAGCAGTACTTC. The encoded protein is CASGDRAPYEQYF.

The chain uses TRBV29-1 and TRBJ1-5; 8 bases line up with TRBD1. CDR3 size: 13 residues. Germline V lookup: CDR1 SQVTM, CDR2 ANQGSEA. V was pared by 6 bases and J by 1 base, with 2 bases of the junction left unmatched. The CDR3 nucleotides are TGCAGCGTACGGACAGGGAGCAATCAGCCCCAGCATTTT. It is translated as CSVRTGSNQPQHF.

The J gene is TRBJ2-1, the V gene TRBV4-3; no clear D. V dropped 0 bases and J dropped 7 bases, with 7 bases sitting between them. The CDR3 is made up of 13 amino acids. Germline values: CDR1 LGHNA, CDR2 YSLEER. The CDR3 nucleotides read TGCGCCAGCAGCCAAGATCTACCGAATGAGCAGTTCTTC. It yields the protein CASSQDLPNEQFF.

This chain links TRBV28 with TRBJ1-1; maybe TRBD1 (5 bases). CDR3 size: 13 residues. Germline CDR1 is MDHEN and CDR2 is SYDVKM. Trimming cost V 4 bases and J 4 bases, with 10 bases left between them. CDR3 residues: CASSSGVGTEAFF. In nucleotides, the CDR3 is TGTGCCAGCAGTTCGGGGGTAGGCACTGAAGCTTTCTTT.

The chain links TRBV5-6 to TRBJ2-3, with TRBD1 identical over 8 bases. The V segment lost 6 bases and the J segment 2 bases; nucleotides outside the gene matches: 11. Germline-derived CDR1 and CDR2 are SGHDT and YYEEEE. The CDR3 is made up of 16 amino acids. The DNA of the CDR3 is TGTGCCAGCACCACCTGGGACAGGACATCCACAGATACGCAGTATTTT. It encodes CASTTWDRTSTDTQYF.

V is TRBV30 and J is TRBJ2-1; weak D call: TRBD2 (5 bases). The germline V gene encodes CDR1 GTSNPN and CDR2 SVGIG (reference sequence). V dropped 0 bases and J dropped 15 bases, with 15 bases sitting between them. The CDR3 loop spans 12 amino acids. CDR3 protein: CAWSVIAGVLFF. CDR3 coding DNA: TGTGCCTGGAGTGTAATAGCCGGGGTGTTGTTCTTC.

The rearrangement joins TRBV7-9 to TRBJ2-1, with no clear D. The CDR3 is 12 amino acids. V was trimmed by 5 bases and J by 7 bases, leaving 9 bases between them. Germline assignment: CDR1 SEHNR and CDR2 FQNEAQ (reference sequence). CDR3 coding DNA: TGTGCCAGCAGCCTAGGGCAAAATGAGCAGTTCTTC. Translation gives CASSLGQNEQFF. The full variable domain, its missing parts supplied by reference TRBV7-9 and TRBJ2-1, is DTGVSQNPRHKITKRGQNVTFRCDPISEHNRLYWYRQTLGQGPEFLTYFQNEAQLEKSRLLSDRFSAERPKGSFSTLEIQRTEQGDSAMYLCASSLGQNEQFFGPGTRLTVL.

The chain has TRBV5-1 and TRBJ2-2; the match to TRBD2 covers 8 bases. The V segment lost 0 bases and the J segment 4 bases; nucleotides outside the gene matches: 2. This CDR3 is built from 15 residues. Germline V gives CDR1 SGHRS, CDR2 YFSETQ. CDR3 sequence (DNA): TGCGCCAGCAGCTTGGATGCGGGAGGCACCGGGGAGCTGTTTTTT. Its protein is CASSLDAGGTGELFF.

This clone was observed a single time. The J gene is TRBJ2-7, the V gene TRBV5-1; D possibly corresponds to TRBD1 (5 bases). The CDR3 covers 12 residues. V lost 0 bases and J lost 6, with 7 bases in between. In germline, CDR1 is SGHRS, CDR2 YFSETQ. The CDR3 here is CASSLEQGEQYF. For the CDR3, the DNA is TGCGCCAGCAGCTTGGAGCAGGGCGAGCAGTACTTC. The full variable domain, rest sourced from reference TRBV5-1 and TRBJ2-7, is KAGVTQTPRYLIKTRGQQVTLSCSPISGHRSVSWYQQTPGQGLQFLFEYFSETQRNKGNFPGRFSGRQFSNSRSEMNVSTLELGDSALYLCASSLEQGEQYFGPGTRLTVT.